This T cell receptor beta chain was documented in a study of PD-1 blockade in classical Hodgkin lymphoma. Study-wide results and caveats: Diversity similar to that of newly diagnosed patients was seen at baseline in complete responders. At baseline, newly diagnosed patients reportedly showed less TCR diversity than healthy donors.

Trimming stripped 2 bases from V and 4 bases from J, with 3 bases between. The V gene's germline CDR1 is MNHNS and CDR2 SASEGT. The CDR3 is 11 residues long. Time point: cycle 4 day 1 (C4D1), after more than five weeks of nivolumab. The patients all showed relapse after autologous stem cell transplantation, while their brentuximab vedotin exposure varied. Classifying best responses yielded complete response, partial response or progressive disease. Worth noting for this clone: Its specificity is not known.

Clones were read by immunoSEQ multiplex PCR, and TCRdb kept only the in-frame ones, dropping some. The sample lists some 90,000 clones, roughly 73% occurring once. The rearrangement uses TRBV6-1 and TRBJ2-7; D is undetermined. The sequencing used peripheral blood mononuclear cells (PBMCs), collected before the fourth cycle of nivolumab. The clonotype comes from a human donor with classical Hodgkin lymphoma. The CDR3 bases are TGTGCCAGCAGTGAATTATACGAGCAGTACTTC. Translating gives CASSELYEQYF.